A selection of T cell receptor beta chains follows, all from one sample in a study of Ad26.COV2.S vaccination and SARS-CoV-2 variants. The data were produced by immunoSEQ multiplex PCR, yet TCRdb's version contains in-frame clones alone and is incomplete. The data contain roughly 350,000 clones, around 86% of them seen just once; the ten biggest clones take up around 3.5%. The input for sequencing was peripheral blood, taken in a trial of Ad26.COV2.S vaccine versus placebo. These receptors originate from a person between 18 and 65 years old who received the Ad26.COV2.S COVID-19 vaccine or a placebo. Each CDR3 is given with its conserved first and last residue. The D gene is left open where the match is weak. Clone size appears in some rows only: once, few, many, or a class for an expanded clone.

>TRBV10-2|once|TRBJ2-7|NA
CASRPFGDYEQYF
TGCGCCAGCAGGCCCTTCGGGGACTACGAGCAGTACTTC
>TRBV24-1|NA|TRBJ2-3|NA
CATGGANTDTQYF
TGTGCCACCGGGGGAGCGAACACAGATACGCAGTATTTT
>TRBV3-1/TRBV3-2|NA|TRBJ1-6|NA
CASSQGVGSPLHF
TGTGCCAGCAGCCAAGGGGTTGGCTCACCCCTCCACTTT
>TRBV5-1|NA|TRBJ1-2|NA
CASSLGQAPAIYGYTF
TGCGCCAGCAGCTTAGGGCAGGCCCCGGCAATCTATGGCTACACCTTC
>TRBV6-4|NA|TRBJ1-5|NA
CASSNTIEPQHF
TGTGCCAGCAGCAACACAATCGAGCCCCAGCATTTT
>TRBV15|NA|TRBJ1-6|NA
CATSTEFPPLHF
TGTGCCACCAGCACTGAGTTTCCACCCCTCCACTTT
>TRBV5-1|NA|TRBJ2-7|TRBD1
CASRFGQGRLYEQYF
TGCGCCAGCAGATTCGGACAGGGGCGCCTCTACGAGCAGTACTTC
>TRBV6-5|NA|TRBJ2-5|NA
CASSYPGETQYF
TGTGCCAGCAGTTACCCCGGGGAGACCCAGTACTTC
>TRBV18|NA|TRBJ2-5|NA
CASSPAGETQYF
TGTGCCAGCTCACCCGCCGGGGAGACCCAGTACTTC
>TRBV5-1|NA|TRBJ2-7|TRBD2
CASSPTGGGPYEQYF
TGCGCCAGCAGCCCCACCGGCGGGGGGCCTTACGAGCAGTACTTC
>TRBV5-1|NA|TRBJ2-7|NA
CASSPRDTPDPYEQYF
TGCGCCAGCAGCCCCAGGGACACCCCAGATCCCTACGAGCAGTACTTC
>TRBV7-2|NA|TRBJ2-7|TRBD2
CASSLAGGGGYEQYF
TGTGCCAGCAGCTTAGCGGGCGGGGGAGGGTACGAGCAGTACTTC
>TRBV19|NA|TRBJ1-1|TRBD1
CASSRDRGSTEAFF
TGTGCCAGTAGTCGGGACAGGGGATCCACTGAAGCTTTCTTT
>TRBV18|NA|TRBJ2-5|NA
CASSPGPQETQYF
TGTGCCAGCTCACCAGGGCCGCAAGAGACCCAGTACTTC
>TRBV5-1|NA|TRBJ1-1|TRBD1
CASSLGQGVGRRDTEAFF
TGCGCCAGCAGCTTGGGACAGGGGGTAGGAAGGAGGGACACTGAAGCTTTCTTT
>TRBV4-3|few|TRBJ1-2|NA
CASSQDSAGLGYGYTF
TGCGCCAGCAGCCAAGATTCAGCAGGGCTTGGCTATGGCTACACCTTC
>TRBV7-2|once|TRBJ2-3|TRBD1
CATGGETGTDTQYF
TGTGCCACCGGAGGTGAGACAGGGACAGATACGCAGTATTTT
>TRBV5-5|once|TRBJ2-6|TRBD2
CASSVGLAVGGANVLTF
TGTGCCAGCAGCGTCGGACTAGCTGTAGGTGGGGCCAACGTCCTGACTTTC
>TRBV12-3/TRBV12-4|NA|TRBJ1-2|NA
CASTPPHFYGYTF
TGTGCCAGCACCCCCCCACATTTCTATGGCTACACCTTC
>TRBV24-1|NA|TRBJ2-3|TRBD2
CATSDTGLAGKDTQYF
TGTGCCACCAGTGATACGGGACTAGCGGGGAAAGATACGCAGTATTTT
>TRBV9|NA|TRBJ2-7|TRBD1
CASSVGPGQGSYEQYF
TGTGCCAGCAGCGTAGGGCCGGGACAGGGCTCCTACGAGCAGTACTTC
>TRBV5-8|NA|TRBJ1-6|NA
CASSADSNSPLHF
TGTGCCAGCTCGGCAGATAGCAATTCACCCCTCCACTTT
>TRBV29-1|NA|TRBJ1-1|NA
CSVEDPGGTEAFF
TGCAGCGTTGAAGATCCGGGGGGCACTGAAGCTTTCTTT
>TRBV10-3|NA|TRBJ1-4|NA
CAISEGGGWEKLFF
TGTGCCATCAGTGAGGGAGGGGGTTGGGAAAAACTGTTTTTT
>TRBV18|NA|TRBJ1-3|TRBD1
CASSPVGQVRGNTIYF
TGTGCCAGCTCACCCGTAGGACAGGTCCGGGGAAACACCATATATTTT
>TRBV11-2|NA|TRBJ2-2|TRBD2
CASRPRLAGAHGELFF
TGTGCCAGCAGGCCGAGACTAGCGGGGGCCCACGGGGAGCTGTTTTTT
>TRBV11-2|NA|TRBJ2-5|TRBD1
CASSLVGAGGGETQYF
TGTGCCAGCAGCTTAGTGGGGGCAGGGGGCGGAGAGACCCAGTACTTC
>TRBV19|NA|TRBJ1-1|NA
CASSIPQGLDTEAFF
TGTGCCAGTAGTATTCCCCAAGGGTTGGACACTGAAGCTTTCTTT
>TRBV5-1|NA|TRBJ2-2|NA
CASSWDLTGELFF
TGCGCCAGCAGCTGGGACCTCACCGGGGAGCTGTTTTTT